This T cell receptor (beta chain) was captured in a study of blood T cell repertoires in COVID-19 (dated by TCRdb to 2019 to 2021). Describing the broader study: The collaborator samples originated in the United States, Italy and Spain and spanned the acute and convalescent phases of COVID-19. The samples were drawn from the first 160 participants of the ongoing ImmuneRACE study and from more than 1,000 subjects provided by 6 global collaborators. HLA class I and class II types, where available, came from metadata supplied by the sample provider rather than from assay-based typing. A freely available public database, intended as a resource for researchers studying the immune response to SARS-CoV-2, is where the repertoires were released. Sample metadata almost always included a de-identified subject ID, COVID-19 status, age in years and sex. The dataset comprised deeply sampled blood TCRbeta repertoires from subjects exposed to, actively infected with, or recovered from COVID-19. The prospective study material was composed of cDNA or gDNA derived from T cells, B-cell-depleted T cells, or PBMCs. Results and caveats for the whole study, not just this receptor: The amount of clinical and demographic metadata varied by source and participant and was provided uncurated.

V is pared back by 2 bases and J by 4 bases, with 11 bases lying between the germline termini. The germline V gene (reference sequence) gives CDR1 as SGHNT and CDR2 as YYREEE. The CDR3, cysteine through phenylalanine, is 14 amino acids long. CDR3 DNA only is kept here, 42 bases in frame from base 1. Each collaborating institution followed its own protocols to collect whole blood in K2EDTA tubes. Collaborator samples were shipped for TCRbeta analysis as frozen whole blood, isolated PBMCs, or DNA extracted from either sample type. The immunoSEQ Assay, a bias-controlled multiplex PCR, was used to amplify TCRbeta CDR3 regions from genomic DNA. Processing in the source paper ran as follows. The number of nucleated cells in each sample was estimated from the amplification of reference gene primers within the assay. To quantify the absolute abundance of each unique TCRbeta CDR3 rearrangement, sequence reads were collapsed and filtered. For each sample, productive Simpson clonality was calculated as the square root of Simpson's diversity index over productive rearrangements. The table comes from immuneACCESS by way of TCRdb, which keeps in-frame sequences with V and J called. Part of the clones is missing from these tables; in studies checked, under half for an unresolved V gene and the rest for unknown reasons. V and J calls and clone size are given by that table; D and trimming were obtained from the DNA. Present in this sample are some 89,000 clones, roughly nine tenths of which were seen just once. Of the sample, about 2% falls within the top ten clones.

This clone was seen once. What antigen it recognizes has not been identified. The record has no base qualities; no much larger clone is one base away. The chain joins TRBV5-4 to TRBJ2-3; the D gene is perhaps TRBD2, on 6 matching bases. The receptor was derived from a man in his forties or fifties with acute or convalescent COVID-19. Sample: peripheral blood. The CDR3 here reads CASSLAGTPDTQYF. Here is the DNA: TGTGCCAGCAGCTTAGCGGGCACACCAGATACGCAGTATTTT.